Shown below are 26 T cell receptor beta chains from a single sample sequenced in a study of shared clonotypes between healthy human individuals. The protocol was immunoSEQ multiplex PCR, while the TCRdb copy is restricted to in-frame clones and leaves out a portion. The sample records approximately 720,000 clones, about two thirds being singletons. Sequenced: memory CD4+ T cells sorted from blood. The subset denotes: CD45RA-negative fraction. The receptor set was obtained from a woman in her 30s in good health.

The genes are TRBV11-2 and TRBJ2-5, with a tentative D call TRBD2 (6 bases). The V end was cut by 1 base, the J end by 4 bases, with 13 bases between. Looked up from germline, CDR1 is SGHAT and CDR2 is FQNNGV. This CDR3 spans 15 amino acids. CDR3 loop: CASSLVRGIGETQYF. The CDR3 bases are TGTGCCAGCAGCTTAGTACGCGGGATTGGAGAGACCCAGTACTTC. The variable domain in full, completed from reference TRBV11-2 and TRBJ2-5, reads EAGVAQSPRYKIIEKRQSVAFWCNPISGHATLYWYQQILGQGPKLLIQFQNNGVVDDSQLPKDRFSAERLKGVDSTLKIQPAKLEDSAVYLCASSLVRGIGETQYFGPGTRLLVL.

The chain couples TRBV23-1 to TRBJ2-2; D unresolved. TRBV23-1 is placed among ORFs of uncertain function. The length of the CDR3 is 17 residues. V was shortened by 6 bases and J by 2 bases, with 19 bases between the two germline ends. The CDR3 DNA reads TGCGCCAGCAGGTCCCAAGCTGCCCCCCTAAACACCGGGGAGCTGTTTTTT. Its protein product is CASRSQAAPLNTGELFF.

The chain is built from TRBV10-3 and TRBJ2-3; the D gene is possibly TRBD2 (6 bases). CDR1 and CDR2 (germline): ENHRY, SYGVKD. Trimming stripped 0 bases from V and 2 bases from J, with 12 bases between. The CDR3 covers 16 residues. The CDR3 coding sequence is TGTGCCATCAGTGAGTCTTGGGGACTCAACACAGATACGCAGTATTTT. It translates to CAISESWGLNTDTQYF.

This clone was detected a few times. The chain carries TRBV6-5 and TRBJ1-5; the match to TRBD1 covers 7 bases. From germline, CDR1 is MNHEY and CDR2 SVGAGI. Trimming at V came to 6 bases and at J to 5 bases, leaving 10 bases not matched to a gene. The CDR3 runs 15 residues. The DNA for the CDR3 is TGTGCCAGCAGGACGACAGGGATTCCCGATCAGCCCCAGCATTTT. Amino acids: CASRTTGIPDQPQHF.

DNA for the CDR3: TGCACCAGCAGCCAAGATAGAGCAGGTGACTCCCCCGAGCAGTACTTC. It yields the protein CTSSQDRAGDSPEQYF. The chain couples TRBV1 to TRBJ2-7. TRBV1 corresponds to a pseudogene. The CDR3 is 16 residues long.

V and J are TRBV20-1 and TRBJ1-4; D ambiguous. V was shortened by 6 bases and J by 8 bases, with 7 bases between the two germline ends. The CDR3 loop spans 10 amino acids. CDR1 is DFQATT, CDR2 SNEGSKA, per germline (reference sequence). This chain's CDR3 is CSAAKEKLFF. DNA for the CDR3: TGCAGTGCCGCAAAGGAAAAACTGTTTTTT.

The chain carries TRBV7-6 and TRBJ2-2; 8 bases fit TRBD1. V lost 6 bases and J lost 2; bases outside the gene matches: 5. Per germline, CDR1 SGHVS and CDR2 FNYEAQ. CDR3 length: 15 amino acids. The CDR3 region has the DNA TGTGCCAGCAGTTCGGGACAGGCAAACACCGGGGAGCTGTTTTTT. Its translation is CASSSGQANTGELFF.

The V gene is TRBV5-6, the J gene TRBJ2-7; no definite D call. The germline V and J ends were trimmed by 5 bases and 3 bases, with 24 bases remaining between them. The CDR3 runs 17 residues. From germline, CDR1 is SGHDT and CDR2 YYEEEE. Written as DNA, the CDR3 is TGTGCCAGCAGTCACCGCCGGCATTTAAGGGATCACTACGAGCAGTACTTC. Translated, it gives CASSHRRHLRDHYEQYF.

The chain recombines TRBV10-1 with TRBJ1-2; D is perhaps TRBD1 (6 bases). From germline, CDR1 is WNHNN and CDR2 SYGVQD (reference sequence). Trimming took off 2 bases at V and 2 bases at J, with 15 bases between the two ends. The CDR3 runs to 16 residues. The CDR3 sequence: CASSEPADTGNYGYTF. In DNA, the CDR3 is TGCGCCAGCAGTGAGCCCGCCGATACAGGGAACTATGGCTACACCTTC.

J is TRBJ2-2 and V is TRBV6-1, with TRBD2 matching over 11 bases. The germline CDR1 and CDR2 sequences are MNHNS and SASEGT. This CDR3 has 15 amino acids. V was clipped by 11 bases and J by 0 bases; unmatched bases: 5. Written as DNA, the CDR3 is TGTGCCGGGACTAGCGGAACCGCGAACACCGGGGAGCTGTTTTTT. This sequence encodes CAGTSGTANTGELFF.

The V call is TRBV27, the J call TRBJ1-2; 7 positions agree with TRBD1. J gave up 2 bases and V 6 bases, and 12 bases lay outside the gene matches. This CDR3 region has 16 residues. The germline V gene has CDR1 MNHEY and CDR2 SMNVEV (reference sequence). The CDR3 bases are TGTGCCAGCAGGAAAACTTGGGACAGAGAGAACTATGGCTACACCTTC. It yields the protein CASRKTWDRENYGYTF.

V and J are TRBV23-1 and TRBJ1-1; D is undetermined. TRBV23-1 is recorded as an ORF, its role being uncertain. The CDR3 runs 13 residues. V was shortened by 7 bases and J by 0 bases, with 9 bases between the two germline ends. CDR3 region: CASTSRVNTEAFF. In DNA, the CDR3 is TGCGCCAGCACCTCGCGAGTGAACACTGAAGCTTTCTTT.

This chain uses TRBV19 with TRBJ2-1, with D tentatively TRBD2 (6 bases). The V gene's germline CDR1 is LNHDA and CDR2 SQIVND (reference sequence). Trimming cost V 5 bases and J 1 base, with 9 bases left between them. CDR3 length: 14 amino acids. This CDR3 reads CASSAGTSYNEQFF. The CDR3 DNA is TGTGCCAGTAGTGCCGGGACTTCCTACAATGAGCAGTTCTTC.

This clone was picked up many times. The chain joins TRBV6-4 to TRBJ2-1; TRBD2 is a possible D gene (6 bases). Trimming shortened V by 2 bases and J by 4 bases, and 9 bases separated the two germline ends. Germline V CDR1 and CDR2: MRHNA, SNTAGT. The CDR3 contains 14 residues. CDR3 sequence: CASSDRELYNEQFF. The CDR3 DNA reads TGTGCCAGCAGTGACCGGGAGTTGTACAATGAGCAGTTCTTC.

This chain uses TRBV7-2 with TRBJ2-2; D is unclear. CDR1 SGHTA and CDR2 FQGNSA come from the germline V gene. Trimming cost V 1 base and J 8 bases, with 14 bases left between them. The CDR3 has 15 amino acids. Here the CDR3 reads CASSLVINPGGELFF. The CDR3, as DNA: TGTGCCAGCAGCTTAGTCATCAATCCAGGAGGGGAGCTGTTTTTT.

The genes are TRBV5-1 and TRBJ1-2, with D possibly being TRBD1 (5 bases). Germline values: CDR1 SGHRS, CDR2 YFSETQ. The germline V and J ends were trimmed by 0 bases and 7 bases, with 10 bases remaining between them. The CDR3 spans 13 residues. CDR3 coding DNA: TGCGCCAGCAGCTTGGGGGCAGGGTCTGGCTACACCTTC. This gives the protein CASSLGAGSGYTF.

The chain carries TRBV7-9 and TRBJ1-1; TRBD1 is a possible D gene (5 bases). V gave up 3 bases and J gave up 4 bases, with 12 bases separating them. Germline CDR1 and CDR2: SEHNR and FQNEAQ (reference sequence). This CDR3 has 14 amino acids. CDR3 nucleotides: TGTGCCAGCAGCTTTTCTCAGGGTATCACTGAAGCTTTCTTT. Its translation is CASSFSQGITEAFF.

The CDR3, as DNA: TGTGCCAGTAGTAAAGGACTCGGGAGGTGGGAGACCCAGTACTTC. Protein sequence: CASSKGLGRWETQYF. The chain is built from TRBV19 and TRBJ2-5, with 7 bases that match TRBD2. Per germline, CDR1 LNHDA and CDR2 SQIVND (reference sequence). J was trimmed by 5 bases and V by 4 bases; bases with no gene match: 10. CDR3 length: 15 amino acids. The full variable domain, rest sourced from reference TRBV19 and TRBJ2-5, is DGGITQSPKYLFRKEGQNVTLSCEQNLNHDAMYWYRQDPGQGLRLIYYSQIVNDFQKGDIAEGYSVSREKKESFPLTVTSAQKNPTAFYLCASSKGLGRWETQYFGPGTRLLVL.

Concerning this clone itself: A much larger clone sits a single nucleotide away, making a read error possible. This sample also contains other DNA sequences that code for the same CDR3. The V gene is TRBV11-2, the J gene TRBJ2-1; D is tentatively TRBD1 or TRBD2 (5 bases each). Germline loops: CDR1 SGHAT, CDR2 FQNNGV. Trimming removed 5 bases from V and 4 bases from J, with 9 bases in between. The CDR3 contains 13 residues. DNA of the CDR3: TGTGCCAGCAGCCCGGGACCGTACAATGAGCAGTTCTTC. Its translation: CASSPGPYNEQFF.

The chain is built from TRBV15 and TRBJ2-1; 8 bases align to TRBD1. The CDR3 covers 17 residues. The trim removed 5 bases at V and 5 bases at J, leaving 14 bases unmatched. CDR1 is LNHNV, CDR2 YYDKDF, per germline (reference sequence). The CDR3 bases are TGTGCCACCAGCGGGGATGGGGGACAGGCATTAAACAATGAGCAGTTCTTC. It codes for CATSGDGGQALNNEQFF. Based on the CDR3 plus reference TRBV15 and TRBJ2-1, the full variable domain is DAMVIQNPRYQVTQFGKPVTLSCSQTLNHNVMYWYQQKSSQAPKLLFHYYDKDFNNEADTPDNFQSRRPNTSFCFLDIRSPGLGDTAMYLCATSGDGGQALNNEQFFGPGTRLTVL.

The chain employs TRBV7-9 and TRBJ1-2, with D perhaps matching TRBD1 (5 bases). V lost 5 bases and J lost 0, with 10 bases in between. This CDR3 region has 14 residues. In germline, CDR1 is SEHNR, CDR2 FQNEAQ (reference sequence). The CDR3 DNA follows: TGTGCCAGCAGCCAACTGACAGCTAACTATGGCTACACCTTC. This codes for CASSQLTANYGYTF. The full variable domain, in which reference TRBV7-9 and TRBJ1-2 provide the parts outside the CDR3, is DTGVSQNPRHKITKRGQNVTFRCDPISEHNRLYWYRQTLGQGPEFLTYFQNEAQLEKSRLLSDRFSAERPKGSFSTLEIQRTEQGDSAMYLCASSQLTANYGYTFGSGTRLTVV.

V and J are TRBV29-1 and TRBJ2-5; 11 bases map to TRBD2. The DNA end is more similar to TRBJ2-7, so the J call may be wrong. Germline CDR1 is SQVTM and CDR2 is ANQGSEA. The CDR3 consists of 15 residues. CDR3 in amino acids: CSVEGSGRAGYEQYF. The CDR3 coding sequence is TGCAGCGTTGAAGGTAGCGGGAGGGCCGGGTACGAGCAGTACTTC.

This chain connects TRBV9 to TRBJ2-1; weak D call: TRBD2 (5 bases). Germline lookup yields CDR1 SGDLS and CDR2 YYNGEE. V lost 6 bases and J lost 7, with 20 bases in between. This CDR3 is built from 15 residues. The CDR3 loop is CASTRLGVALNEQFF. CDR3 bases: TGTGCCAGCACCCGCCTCGGGGTTGCCTTAAATGAGCAGTTCTTC.

DNA of the CDR3: TGTGCCAGCAGTTCCCCGCGTTTGGGTCAGCCCCAGCATTTT. Protein: CASSSPRLGQPQHF. The rearrangement links TRBV28 to TRBJ1-5; D gene ambiguous. The CDR3 extends over 14 amino acids. V lost 4 bases, J lost 6 bases, and 13 bases lay in between. Germline V gives CDR1 MDHEN, CDR2 SYDVKM.

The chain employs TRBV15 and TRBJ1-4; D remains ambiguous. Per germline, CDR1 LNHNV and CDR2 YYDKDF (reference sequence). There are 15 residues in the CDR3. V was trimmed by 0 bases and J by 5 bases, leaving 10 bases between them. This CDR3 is CATSRDIGGNEKLFF. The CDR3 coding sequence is TGTGCCACCAGCAGAGATATTGGCGGGAATGAAAAACTGTTTTTT. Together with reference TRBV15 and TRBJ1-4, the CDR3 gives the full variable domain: DAMVIQNPRYQVTQFGKPVTLSCSQTLNHNVMYWYQQKSSQAPKLLFHYYDKDFNNEADTPDNFQSRRPNTSFCFLDIRSPGLGDTAMYLCATSRDIGGNEKLFFGSGTQLSVL.

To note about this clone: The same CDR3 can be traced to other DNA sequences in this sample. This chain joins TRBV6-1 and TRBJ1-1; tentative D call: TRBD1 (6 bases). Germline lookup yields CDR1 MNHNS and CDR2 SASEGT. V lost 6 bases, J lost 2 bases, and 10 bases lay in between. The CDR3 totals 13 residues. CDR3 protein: CASSPRGNTEAFF. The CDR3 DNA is TGTGCCAGCAGCCCCAGGGGAAACACTGAAGCTTTCTTT.